This T cell receptor beta chain was captured by sequencing in a study of blood T cell repertoires in COVID-19. Study as a whole: Collection of acute and convalescent COVID-19 samples took place in the United States, Italy and Spain. Sources were T cells, B-cell-depleted T cells, or PBMCs; the material itself was cDNA or gDNA.

Original analysis: For nucleated cells, counts were estimated from reference gene primer amplification. Using immunoSEQ multiplex PCR, the repertoire was profiled, and TCRdb retains in-frame clones only, with some absent. V and J calls and clone size are given by that table; D and trimming were obtained from the DNA. The repertoire holds roughly 250,000 clones, 65% to 80% seen once, with under 4.5% in the top ten. Germline V gene lookup returns CDR1 MDHEN and CDR2 SYDVKM. Trimming stripped 8 bases from V and 2 bases from J, with 22 bases between. The CDR3 length is 17 residues. This clone has only a few counts.

This clonotype was sampled from a woman in her thirties or forties with active or convalescent COVID-19. Sequenced input: peripheral blood. The chain links TRBV28 to TRBJ1-5; possible D gene TRBD1, 6 bases. The CDR3 reads CASAARGWGSRNQPQHF. CDR3 DNA sequence: TGTGCCAGCGCCGCCAGGGGATGGGGTAGCCGCAATCAGCCCCAGCATTTT.